This T cell receptor beta chain was documented in a study of blood T cell repertoires in COVID-19. Original processing methods: Nucleated cell counts were estimated from reference gene primer amplification. Assay: immunoSEQ multiplex PCR; the TCRdb copy retains only in-frame clones and omits some. The DNA was the basis for D and trimming; V, J and clone size are from that table. In the table there are about 130,000 clones, 70% to 85% of which are singletons. CDR3 size: 15 residues. The trim removed 6 bases at V and 4 bases at J, leaving 7 bases unmatched. Germline CDR1 reads KGHSH; CDR2 reads LQKENI. Material: peripheral blood. The receptor was isolated from a woman older than 75 with acute or convalescent COVID-19. This rearrangement joins TRBV18 to TRBJ1-3; 9 nucleotides align to TRBD1. CDR3 DNA sequence: TGTGCCAGCTCGGAAGGACAGGGGTACGGAAACACCATATATTTT. This sequence encodes CASSEGQGYGNTIYF.